What follows is one TCR beta chain and its context. Sequenced by immunoSEQ multiplex PCR; TCRdb stores in-frame clones only, minus some. The sample holds 31,000 or so clones; 75% to 90% are singletons and the top ten take around a fifth. The treatment is: randomized to nivolumab then ipilimumab (arm A) or the reverse (arm B). No patient had prior DNA-damaging chemotherapy. Live CD3+CD8+ CD19− CD56− cells were sorted from PBMCs. The sample comes from a study of sequential checkpoint blockade in melanoma. In the study overall: Arm A got nivolumab then ipilimumab; arm B the reverse, 1:1. Each arm's sequence ended with maintenance nivolumab.

The source is a human donor with melanoma. Sequenced here: CD8+ T cells sorted from blood (inferred from file names), sampled from a patient given nivolumab and ipilimumab in sequence.

The CDR3 spells CASSPSIAGGTDTQYF. In nucleotides, the CDR3 is TGTGCCAGCAGCCCCAGTATAGCGGGAGGCACAGATACGCAGTATTTT. The rearrangement uses TRBV7-9 and TRBJ2-3; 9 nucleotides align to TRBD2. V dropped 5 bases and J dropped 1; count of bases not matched to a gene: 7. CDR3 length equals 16 residues. CDR1 and CDR2 from the germline V gene are SEHNR and FQNEAQ (reference sequence).